This section outlines one T cell receptor beta chain sequence together with its context. CDR3 length equals 17 residues. The trim removed 1 base at V and 0 bases at J, leaving 6 bases unmatched. CDR1 SEHNR and CDR2 FQNEAQ come from the germline V gene (reference sequence). TCRdb's copy holds only in-frame clones and misses some; the assay was immunoSEQ multiplex PCR. The sample lists around 1.9 million clones, approximately 92% occurring once. The record originates from a study of shared clonotypes between healthy human individuals. CD45RO-negative CD8 cells positively selected for CCR7 made up the naive population, which excluded terminally differentiated effector memory CD45RA+ cells.

This TCR came from a man aged 18-30 years in good health. Some clones in this sample may be carry-over from other donors' samples. The sample taken for sequencing was naive CD8+ T cells from PBMCs. The chain is built from TRBV7-9 and TRBJ1-1; TRBD1 agrees at 9 bases. CDR3 amino acids: CASSLGGTGPVNTEAFF. As DNA, the CDR3 is TGTGCCAGCAGCTTAGGGGGGACAGGGCCAGTGAACACTGAAGCTTTCTTT.